Listed here are 2 T cell receptor beta chains from one sample, sequenced in a study of CD8 T cells in ankylosing spondylitis. TCRdb ran MiXCR on the 5' RACE reads and lists one entry per CDR3 protein. The data show approximately 440,000 distinct CDR3 sequences, roughly 15% seen once. Findings and limits, study-wide: Characteristic, it appeared, of ankylosing spondylitis blood was a TCR beta motif of about eight highly homologous variants.

For these TCRs, the target antigens are not known. What was sequenced was blood, either unsorted or a sorted T cell fraction (not recorded which). Receptors were obtained from a male donor with ankylosing spondylitis.

The rearrangement uses TRBV28 and TRBJ1-5; the D gene is possibly TRBD1 (6 bases). The germline V and J ends were trimmed by 4 bases and 2 bases, with 15 bases remaining between them. Germline values: CDR1 MDHEN, CDR2 SYDVKM. This CDR3 has 16 amino acids. Written as DNA, the CDR3 is TGTGCCAGCAGTTCTCTTACGGGGGGCGGCAATCAGCCCCAGCATTTT. It encodes CASSSLTGGGNQPQHF.

The table lists this clonotype with many counts. This chain connects TRBV12-3 or TRBV12-4 to TRBJ1-4; 9 nucleotides agree with TRBD1. The CDR3 is 14 residues long. V was pared by 6 bases and J by 6 bases, with 5 bases of the junction left unmatched. CDR3 amino acids: CASSRDRGDEKLFF. CDR3 nucleotides: TGTGCCAGCAGCCGCGACAGGGGGGATGAAAAACTGTTTTTT.